Listed below are T cell receptor beta chains from one sample, sequenced in a study of PD-1 blockade in classical Hodgkin lymphoma. Generated by immunoSEQ multiplex PCR, the TCRdb table keeps only in-frame clones and is missing some. The table includes 45,000 to 50,000 clones, 80% detected once. Sequencing was performed on peripheral blood mononuclear cells (PBMCs), taken before the second cycle of nivolumab. The origin of the receptors is a human donor with classical Hodgkin lymphoma. Both conserved end residues are part of each CDR3. Each record gives: D gene, V gene, clone size, J gene, CDR3 DNA, CDR3 protein. D genes are given only for firm matches. A row's size may be missing; if present it is once, few, many or a size class.

TRBD2	TRBV10-3	.	TRBJ2-3	TGTGCCATCAGTGGGGCTAGCGGGGGGCAGACAGATACGCAGTATTTT	CAISGASGGQTDTQYF
TRBD2	TRBV2	.	TRBJ2-7	TGTGCCAGCAGAAAGACTAGCGGCCTCGGCGAGCAGTACTTC	CASRKTSGLGEQYF
TRBD1	TRBV7-2	medium-sized	TRBJ2-1	TGTGCCAGCAGCTTGATGACAGGGAACTACAATGAGCAGTTCTTC	CASSLMTGNYNEQFF
TRBD1	TRBV7-9	.	TRBJ1-3	TGTGCCAGCACGGGACAGGAGATTCCCGGAAACACCATATATTTT	CASTGQEIPGNTIYF
TRBD1	TRBV12-5	.	TRBJ2-5	TGTGCTAGTGGTTTGGCGCTGCAACCCGGCTCGGACAGGGAAGAGACCCAGTACTTC	CASGLALQPGSDREETQYF
.	TRBV5-6	.	TRBJ2-1	TGTGCCAGCAGCTTGGCCGGACAACCCTACAATGAGCAGTTCTTC	CASSLAGQPYNEQFF
.	TRBV4-2	.	TRBJ1-4	TGTGCCAGCGAATTGTCCGAAGGGGAAAAACTGTTTTTT	CASELSEGEKLFF
.	TRBV5-4	once	TRBJ2-2	TGTGCCAGCAGCTTCGAGGGACACCTTACCGGGGAGCTGTTTTTT	CASSFEGHLTGELFF
.	TRBV30	.	TRBJ1-2	TGTGCCTGGAGTGATGGGGCTCCCCGGAGTAACTATGGCTACACCTTC	CAWSDGAPRSNYGYTF
.	TRBV5-8	.	TRBJ1-2	TGTGCCAGCAGCTTGGGCTGGGGGGGCGCAGATGGCTACACCTTC	CASSLGWGGADGYTF
TRBD2	TRBV7-9	.	TRBJ2-3	TGTGCCAGCAGCGCCGCCTTGGGGGGGGGTACGCAGTATTTT	CASSAALGGGTQYF
TRBD2	TRBV7-3	.	TRBJ2-7	TGTGCCAGCAGCTTAACTGGACGAGGGAGGGGCTCCTACGAGCAGTACTTC	CASSLTGRGRGSYEQYF
TRBD1	TRBV4-1	.	TRBJ2-6	TGCGCCAGCAGCCCCGACAGGGGGCCTGGGGCCAACGTCCTGACTTTC	CASSPDRGPGANVLTF
.	TRBV6-1	.	TRBJ2-3	TGTGCCAGCAGTGAACAGCAGGACACAGATACGCAGTATTTT	CASSEQQDTDTQYF
.	TRBV7-2	once	TRBJ2-3	TGTGCCAGCAGCTTAGATACAGATACGCAGTATTTT	CASSLDTDTQYF
TRBD1	TRBV29-1	.	TRBJ2-7	TGCAGCTCCGACAGGGGTCCCGAGCAGTACTTC	CSSDRGPEQYF
TRBD1	TRBV18	.	TRBJ1-5	TGTGCCAGCTCACCACCGTTCCCAGGGGGGTATAGCAATCAGCCCCAGCATTTT	CASSPPFPGGYSNQPQHF
.	TRBV5-1	.	TRBJ2-3	TGCGCCAGCAGCTTGCCGGGTACGGATACGCAGTATTTT	CASSLPGTDTQYF
.	TRBV25-1	.	TRBJ2-1	TGTGCCAGCAGTGAGGGAGGGGGCTTGGATGAGCAGTTCTTC	CASSEGGGLDEQFF
TRBD2	TRBV7-6	few	TRBJ2-5	TGTGCCAGCAGCTTAGCGGGGGGAGGGTCAGAGACCCAGTACTTC	CASSLAGGGSETQYF
TRBD2	TRBV10-2	.	TRBJ2-5	TGCGCCGGTGCGGGAGCTTTCAAAGAGACCCAGTACTTC	CAGAGAFKETQYF
.	TRBV11-3	.	TRBJ2-7	TGTGCCAGCAGCGGGAGCTCCTACGAGCAGTACTTC	CASSGSSYEQYF
TRBD1	TRBV5-5	.	TRBJ1-5	TGTGCCAGCAGTCCGGATGGGACAGTGAATCAGCCCCAGCATTTT	CASSPDGTVNQPQHF
.	TRBV6-6	few	TRBJ1-2	TGTGCCAGCATGCGAGCAGGGGATGGCTACACCTTC	CASMRAGDGYTF
TRBD1	TRBV5-4	.	TRBJ1-1	TGTGCCAGCAGCCCCCGGCCGGGACAGGAGTTGAACACTGAAGCTTTCTTT	CASSPRPGQELNTEAFF
TRBD1	TRBV5-1	.	TRBJ2-1	TGCGCCAGCAGCTTGGGAGGGGGGACAGGGGTCGGTGAGCAGTTCTTC	CASSLGGGTGVGEQFF
.	TRBV4-2	.	TRBJ2-3	TGTGCCAGCAGCCAAGATGAACGGGGTGGGAGCACAGATACGCAGTATTTT	CASSQDERGGSTDTQYF
TRBD2	TRBV5-1	.	TRBJ2-2	TGCGCCAGCAGCTCCGGGGGGGCCAGCGGGGAGCTGTTTTTT	CASSSGGASGELFF
TRBD1	TRBV11-2	once	TRBJ2-7	TGTGCCAGCAGCTTTATCAGTCAGGGGGCGCAGTACTTC	CASSFISQGAQYF
TRBD1	TRBV28	few	TRBJ1-2	TGTGCCAGCAGCCTAACGGGACAGGGGACCGGCTACACCTTC	CASSLTGQGTGYTF
.	TRBV4-3	.	TRBJ1-3	TGCGCCAGCAGCCAAGAGACAGGACCCTCTGGAAACACCATATATTTT	CASSQETGPSGNTIYF
.	TRBV9	.	TRBJ1-5	TGTGCCAGCAGCGTAGGCCCGGATAGCAATCAGCCCCAGCATTTT	CASSVGPDSNQPQHF
.	TRBV5-1	.	TRBJ1-2	TGCGCCAGCAGCTTGCAGAGGGGGGCAATCGATGGCTACACCTTC	CASSLQRGAIDGYTF
TRBD1	TRBV6-6	.	TRBJ2-2	TGTGCCAGCAGCCGAGTGGGACAGGGGAACACCGGGGAGCTGTTTTTT	CASSRVGQGNTGELFF
.	TRBV7-8	.	TRBJ1-1	TGTGCCAGCATCCTAAACCCCCCTCCGACCCTCACTGAAGCTTTCTTT	CASILNPPPTLTEAFF
.	TRBV18	few	TRBJ1-3	TGTGCCAGCTCACCCCCAGGGCTAGCGGTGAACACCATATATTTT	CASSPPGLAVNTIYF
.	TRBV27	.	TRBJ2-2	TGTGCCAGCAGTGATAACCTATACACCGGGGAGCTGTTTTTT	CASSDNLYTGELFF